The entry below describes one T cell receptor (beta chain). Every bit of the isolated RNA underwent reverse transcription, so sequencing read expressed TCRB transcripts. Repertoires were generated with immunoSEQ multiplex PCR, while TCRdb's copy carries only in-frame clones and drops some. Of 900,000 or so clones listed, roughly 17% are singletons. Via the markers CD45RO/CCR7/CD25/CD127/CD95/CD27, stem cell-like memory, regulatory, central memory and naive CD4+ cells were sorted. This specimen belongs to a study of beta chain features in type 1 diabetes. The material sequenced was naive CD4+ T cells from blood. This TCR was recovered from a woman aged 18-29 years in good health.

The CDR3 reads CASSPLGAGFPGELFF. In DNA, the CDR3 is TGTGCCAGCAGCCCGCTTGGGGCAGGGTTTCCCGGGGAGCTGTTTTTT. The chain joins TRBV7-9 to TRBJ2-2, with a weak D call TRBD1 (5 bases). This CDR3 region has 16 residues. The V end was cut by 5 bases, the J end by 6 bases, with 19 bases between. Germline V lookup: CDR1 SEHNR, CDR2 FQNEAQ (reference sequence).